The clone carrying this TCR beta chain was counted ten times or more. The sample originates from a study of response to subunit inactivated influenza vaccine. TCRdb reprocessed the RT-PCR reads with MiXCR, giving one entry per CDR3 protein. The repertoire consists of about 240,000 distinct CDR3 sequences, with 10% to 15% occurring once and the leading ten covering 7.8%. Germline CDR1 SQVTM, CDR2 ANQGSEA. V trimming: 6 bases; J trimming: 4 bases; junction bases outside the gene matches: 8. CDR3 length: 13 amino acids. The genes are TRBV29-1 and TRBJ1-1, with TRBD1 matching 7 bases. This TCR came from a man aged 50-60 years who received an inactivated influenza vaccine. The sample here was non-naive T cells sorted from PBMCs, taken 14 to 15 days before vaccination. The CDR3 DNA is TGCAGCGTCCACAGGGGTCCGGGCACTGAAGCTTTCTTT. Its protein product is CSVHRGPGTEAFF.